These 16 T cell receptor beta chains were all obtained from the same sample, sequenced in a study of human T cells and chemical hapten exposure. MiXCR, applied by TCRdb to the RACE reads, yields one record per CDR3 protein. The data show 120,000 or so distinct CDR3 sequences, approximately 13% seen once. Time point here: pre-sensitization, week 0. The sample's treatment: therapeutic diphenylcyclopropenone sensitization with weekly scalp DPC. Here the sequenced sample was whole blood, taken in connection with sensitization to the hapten diphenylcyclopropenone (DPC). The origin of the receptors is a young woman with alopecia areata. Some clones in this sample may be carry-over from other donors' samples.

Many counts were recorded for this clonotype. The rearrangement links TRBV20-1 to TRBJ2-7; 7 positions agree with TRBD2. The CDR3 spans 16 residues. Losses at the gene ends were 6 bases for V and 1 base for J; bases not matched to a gene: 15. The V gene's germline CDR1 is DFQATT and CDR2 SNEGSKA (reference sequence). The CDR3 spells CSARLMWAGESYEQYF. The CDR3 DNA is TGCAGTGCCAGGTTAATGTGGGCGGGGGAATCCTACGAGCAGTACTTC.

This clonotype appeared a few times. This sequence joins TRBV5-6 and TRBJ1-6; the D is unclear. The V and J ends lost 2 bases and 7 bases respectively, with 13 bases between them. This CDR3 has 15 amino acids. Germline V CDR1 and CDR2: SGHDT, YYEEEE. The CDR3 DNA reads TGTGCCAGCAGCTTCTGGCAGACCTTCAATTCACCCCTCCACTTT. It translates to CASSFWQTFNSPLHF.

This clonotype has a count of ten or more. The chain joins TRBV6-6 to TRBJ1-3; no clear D gene. The CDR3 has 12 amino acids. CDR1 is MNHNY, CDR2 SVGAGI, per germline (reference sequence). Trimming took 4 bases from V and 8 from J, leaving 9 bases between them. In DNA, the CDR3 is TGTGCCAGCAGTTTAGACCCCGACACCATATATTTT. Amino acid sequence: CASSLDPDTIYF.

The sample holds a few counts of this clonotype. The chain combines TRBV28 with TRBJ2-5; D possibly uses TRBD1 or TRBD2 (5 bases each). Trimming left V 10 bases short and J 2 bases short, with 17 bases between. The germline V gene encodes CDR1 MDHEN and CDR2 SYDVKM. The CDR3 covers 14 residues. The CDR3 coding sequence is TGTGCCACCAATGAGGGGTTCGCTCAAGAGACCCAGTACTTC. Protein sequence: CATNEGFAQETQYF.

J is TRBJ2-5 and V is TRBV11-2; D possibly corresponds to TRBD1 (6 bases). Trimming pared 2 bases from V and 0 bases from J, leaving 13 bases between. The CDR3 is made up of 16 amino acids. Per the germline V gene, CDR1 is SGHAT and CDR2 is FQNNGV. CDR3 coding DNA: TGTGCCAGCAGCTTAAGGACAGTTTGGGACCAAGAGACCCAGTACTTC. It is translated as CASSLRTVWDQETQYF.

The chain carries TRBV5-4 and TRBJ2-5, with D unresolved. Germline V gives CDR1 SGHNT, CDR2 YYREEE (reference sequence). The CDR3 is 12 amino acids. The V gene lost 2 bases and the J gene lost 4 bases, with 6 bases spanning the gap. The CDR3 is CASSFSAETQYF. Here the CDR3 DNA reads TGTGCCAGCAGCTTCTCTGCAGAGACCCAGTACTTC.

This clonotype was picked up a small number of times. This chain connects TRBV7-2 to TRBJ2-2; TRBD2 is a possible D gene (8 bases). The V and J ends lost 7 bases and 1 base respectively, with 16 bases between them. CDR3 size: 16 residues. Germline V gene data show CDR1 as SGHTA and CDR2 as FQGNSA. The CDR3 nucleotides read TGTGCCAGCACCACCAGGGGGACTAGGAACACCGGGGAGCTGTTTTTT. This encodes CASTTRGTRNTGELFF.

V gene TRBV28 combines with J gene TRBJ2-1, with D possibly matching TRBD2 (5 bases). Germline loops: CDR1 MDHEN, CDR2 SYDVKM. The CDR3 totals 15 residues. V was cut by 5 bases and J by 2 bases, with 13 bases left in between. This CDR3 reads CASSTVAFPYNEQFF. The CDR3 nucleotides read TGTGCCAGCAGTACCGTAGCGTTTCCCTACAATGAGCAGTTCTTC.

This clonotype was seen more than once but under ten times. The chain combines TRBV15 with TRBJ1-2; 8 nucleotides agree with TRBD1. In germline, CDR1 is LNHNV, CDR2 YYDKDF (reference sequence). This CDR3 has 19 residues. The ends lost 0 bases at V and 2 bases at J; junction bases unmatched: 14. In DNA, the CDR3 is TGTGCCACCAGCAGAGACCTACCGGGACAGGACCTTCGAAACTATGGCTACACCTTC. Amino acid sequence: CATSRDLPGQDLRNYGYTF.

The rearrangement links TRBV5-4 to TRBJ2-5; 8 bases agree with TRBD2. V trimming: 0 bases; J trimming: 3 bases; junction bases outside the gene matches: 7. The CDR3 totals 16 residues. Germline V lookup: CDR1 SGHNT, CDR2 YYREEE (reference sequence). CDR3 in amino acids: CASSLEAGGPEETQYF. CDR3 coding DNA: TGTGCCAGCAGCTTGGAGGCGGGGGGCCCCGAAGAGACCCAGTACTTC.

This clonotype came up a few times. In DNA, the CDR3 is TGTGCCAGCTCACCCCTCGGACAGGGGTGGGGCTACGAGCAGTACTTC. The encoded protein is CASSPLGQGWGYEQYF. V usage is TRBV18 and J usage is TRBJ2-7; TRBD1 matches at 9 bases. J lost 3 bases, V lost 3 bases, and 9 bases had no gene match. CDR1 and CDR2 from the germline V gene are KGHSH and LQKENI. The CDR3 contains 16 residues.

The chain is built from TRBV5-5 and TRBJ1-6; 8 bases are shared with TRBD1. Germline lookup yields CDR1 SGHKS and CDR2 YYEKEE (reference sequence). V gave up 0 bases and J gave up 7 bases; unmatched junction bases: 12. CDR3 size: 18 residues. CDR3: CASSLAYDRGSGNSPLHF. CDR3 nucleotides: TGTGCCAGCAGCTTGGCCTATGACAGGGGATCGGGGAATTCACCCCTCCACTTT.

This clonotype has at least ten counts. The rearrangement uses TRBV20-1 and TRBJ2-5; 8 positions agree with TRBD2. V was clipped by 5 bases and J by 4 bases; unmatched bases: 9. This CDR3 is 14 amino acids long. The germline V gene has CDR1 DFQATT and CDR2 SNEGSKA (reference sequence). The CDR3 loop is CSAGSGLVRETQYF. DNA for the CDR3: TGCAGTGCTGGATCGGGACTAGTGCGAGAGACCCAGTACTTC.

This clonotype appeared many times. The chain is built from TRBV2 and TRBJ2-1, with 10 bases identical to TRBD2. The CDR3 length is 14 residues. Germline V CDR1 and CDR2: SNHLY, FYNNEI. Trimming took 5 bases from V and 6 from J; bases not matched to a gene: 4. The CDR3 nucleotides read TGTGCCAGCAGTTCCGGGACTAGCGCCAATGAGCAGTTCTTC. Protein sequence: CASSSGTSANEQFF.

A remark on this clonotype: A junction end diverges from the germline sequence, so it may reflect a read error. The rearrangement joins TRBV12-3 or TRBV12-4 to TRBJ2-3, with D tentatively TRBD1 (5 bases). The CDR3 runs 14 residues. The CDR3: CVSTLRGNTDTQYF. In DNA, the CDR3 is TGTGTCAGCACCCTAAGGGGAAACACAGATACGCAGTATTTT.

This clonotype was counted between two and nine times. The rearrangement links TRBV6-4 to TRBJ1-2, with a possible D match to TRBD1 (5 bases). Trimming removed 3 bases from V and 2 bases from J, with 10 bases in between. The length of the CDR3 is 14 residues. Germline loops: CDR1 MRHNA, CDR2 SNTAGT. CDR3 nucleotide sequence: TGTGCCAGCAGTGAAGAGTGGGGGAACTATGGCTACACCTTC. Amino acids: CASSEEWGNYGYTF.